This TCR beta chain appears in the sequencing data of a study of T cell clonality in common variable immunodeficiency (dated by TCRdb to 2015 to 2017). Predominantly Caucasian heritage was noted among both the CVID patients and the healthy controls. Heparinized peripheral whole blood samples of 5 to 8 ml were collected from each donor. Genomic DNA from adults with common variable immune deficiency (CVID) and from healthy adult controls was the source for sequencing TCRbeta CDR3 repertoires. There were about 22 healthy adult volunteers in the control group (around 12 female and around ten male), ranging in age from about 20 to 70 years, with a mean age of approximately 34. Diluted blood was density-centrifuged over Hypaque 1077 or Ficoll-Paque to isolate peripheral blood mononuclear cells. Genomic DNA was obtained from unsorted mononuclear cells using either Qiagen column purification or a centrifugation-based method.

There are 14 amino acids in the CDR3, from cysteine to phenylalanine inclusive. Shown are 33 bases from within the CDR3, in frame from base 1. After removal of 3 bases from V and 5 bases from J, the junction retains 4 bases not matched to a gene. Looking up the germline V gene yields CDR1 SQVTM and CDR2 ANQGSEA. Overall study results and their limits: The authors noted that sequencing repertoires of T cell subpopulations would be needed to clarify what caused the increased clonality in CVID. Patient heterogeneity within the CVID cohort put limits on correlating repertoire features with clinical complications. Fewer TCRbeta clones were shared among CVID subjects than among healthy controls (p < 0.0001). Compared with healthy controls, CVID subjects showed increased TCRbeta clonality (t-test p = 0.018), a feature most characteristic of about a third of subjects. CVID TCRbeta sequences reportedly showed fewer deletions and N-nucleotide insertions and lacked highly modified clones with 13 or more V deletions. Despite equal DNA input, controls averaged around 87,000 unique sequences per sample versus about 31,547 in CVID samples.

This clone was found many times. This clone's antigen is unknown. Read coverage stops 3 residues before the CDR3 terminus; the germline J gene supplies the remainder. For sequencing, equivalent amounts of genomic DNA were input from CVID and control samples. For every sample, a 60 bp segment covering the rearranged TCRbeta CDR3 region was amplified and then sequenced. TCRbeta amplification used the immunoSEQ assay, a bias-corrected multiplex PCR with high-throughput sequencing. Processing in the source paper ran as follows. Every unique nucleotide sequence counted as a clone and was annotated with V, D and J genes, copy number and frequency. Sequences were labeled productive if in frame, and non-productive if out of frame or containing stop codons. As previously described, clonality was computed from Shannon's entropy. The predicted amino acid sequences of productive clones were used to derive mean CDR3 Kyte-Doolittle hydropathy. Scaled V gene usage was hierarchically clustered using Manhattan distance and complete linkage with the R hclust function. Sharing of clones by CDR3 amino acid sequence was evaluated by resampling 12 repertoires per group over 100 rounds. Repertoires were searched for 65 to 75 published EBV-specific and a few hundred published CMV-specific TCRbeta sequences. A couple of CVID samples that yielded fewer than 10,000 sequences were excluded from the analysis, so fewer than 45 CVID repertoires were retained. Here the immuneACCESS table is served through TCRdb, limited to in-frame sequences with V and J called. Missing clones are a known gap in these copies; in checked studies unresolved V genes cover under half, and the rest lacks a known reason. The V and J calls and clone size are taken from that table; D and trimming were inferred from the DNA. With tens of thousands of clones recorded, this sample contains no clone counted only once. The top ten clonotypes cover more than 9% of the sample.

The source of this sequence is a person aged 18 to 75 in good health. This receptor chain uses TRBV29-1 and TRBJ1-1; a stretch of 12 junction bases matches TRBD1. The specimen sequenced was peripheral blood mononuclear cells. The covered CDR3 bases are TGCAGCGTTGAGGGACAGGGGGCTGGGACTGAA. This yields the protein CSVEGQGAGTE. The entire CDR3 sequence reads CSVEGQGAGTEAFF.